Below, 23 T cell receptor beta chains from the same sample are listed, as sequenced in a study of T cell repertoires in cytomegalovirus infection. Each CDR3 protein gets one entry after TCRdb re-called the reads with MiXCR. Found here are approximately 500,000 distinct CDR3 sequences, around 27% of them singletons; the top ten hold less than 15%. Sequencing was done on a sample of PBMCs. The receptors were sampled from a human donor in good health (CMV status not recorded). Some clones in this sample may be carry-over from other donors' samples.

CDR3 in DNA: TGTGCCAGCAGTTACTACGGCGGGAGGTCCTACAATGAGCAGTTCTTC. This encodes CASSYYGGRSYNEQFF. This chain joins TRBV6-5 and TRBJ2-1, with TRBD2 matching over 8 bases. Germline-derived CDR1 and CDR2 are MNHEY and SVGAGI. V shed 1 base and J 1 base; nucleotides not matched to a gene: 3. The CDR3 contains 16 residues.

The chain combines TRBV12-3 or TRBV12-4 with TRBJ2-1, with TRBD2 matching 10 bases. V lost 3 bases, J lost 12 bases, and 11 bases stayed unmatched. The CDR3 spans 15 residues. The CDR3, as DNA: TGTGCCAGCAGTTTTAGGTCTAGCGGGGGCCGGGGGCAGTTCTTC. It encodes CASSFRSSGGRGQFF.

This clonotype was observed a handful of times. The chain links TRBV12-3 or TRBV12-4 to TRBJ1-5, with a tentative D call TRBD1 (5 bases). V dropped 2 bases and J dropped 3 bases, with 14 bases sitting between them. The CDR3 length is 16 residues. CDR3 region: CASSLMSGVNNQPQHF. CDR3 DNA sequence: TGTGCCAGCAGTTTAATGTCGGGGGTTAACAATCAGCCCCAGCATTTT.

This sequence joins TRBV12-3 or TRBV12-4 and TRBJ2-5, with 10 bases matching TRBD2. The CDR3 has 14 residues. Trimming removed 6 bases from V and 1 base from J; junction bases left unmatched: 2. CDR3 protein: CASRLAGTQETQYF. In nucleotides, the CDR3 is TGTGCCAGCAGACTAGCGGGGACCCAAGAGACCCAGTACTTC.

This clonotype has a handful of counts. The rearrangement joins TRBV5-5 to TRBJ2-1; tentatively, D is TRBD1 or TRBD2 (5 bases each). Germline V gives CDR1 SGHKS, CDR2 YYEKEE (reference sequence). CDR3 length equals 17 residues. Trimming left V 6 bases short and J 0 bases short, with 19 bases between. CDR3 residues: CASTPTPTGASYNEQFF. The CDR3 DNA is TGTGCCAGCACCCCTACCCCCACCGGGGCCTCCTACAATGAGCAGTTCTTC.

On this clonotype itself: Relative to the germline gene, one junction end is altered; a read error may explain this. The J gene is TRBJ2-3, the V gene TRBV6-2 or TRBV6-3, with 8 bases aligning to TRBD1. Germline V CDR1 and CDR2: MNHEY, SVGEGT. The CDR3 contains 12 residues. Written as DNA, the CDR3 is TGTGCCAGCAGTTACCGGGCAGGGGGCACCAGGTTC. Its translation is CASSYRAGGTRF.

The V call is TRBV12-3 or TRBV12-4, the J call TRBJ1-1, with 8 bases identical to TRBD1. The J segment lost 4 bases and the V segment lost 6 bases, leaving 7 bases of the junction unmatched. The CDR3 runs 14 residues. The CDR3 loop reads CASRLTGEGTEAFF. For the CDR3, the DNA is TGTGCCAGCAGGCTGACAGGGGAGGGCACTGAAGCTTTCTTT.

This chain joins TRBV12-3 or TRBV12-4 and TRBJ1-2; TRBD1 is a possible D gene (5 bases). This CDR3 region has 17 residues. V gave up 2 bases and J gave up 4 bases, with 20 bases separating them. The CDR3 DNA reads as TGTGCCAGCAGTTTACGTGTTCTGATTCAGGGCCCCTATGGCTACACCTTC. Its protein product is CASSLRVLIQGPYGYTF.

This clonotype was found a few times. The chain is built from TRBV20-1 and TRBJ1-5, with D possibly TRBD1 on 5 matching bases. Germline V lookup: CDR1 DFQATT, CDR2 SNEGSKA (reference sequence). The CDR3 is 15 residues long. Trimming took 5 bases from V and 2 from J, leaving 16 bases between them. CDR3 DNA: TGCAGTGCTGTAAAATCGGGACGGCGCAATCAGCCCCAGCATTTT. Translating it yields CSAVKSGRRNQPQHF.

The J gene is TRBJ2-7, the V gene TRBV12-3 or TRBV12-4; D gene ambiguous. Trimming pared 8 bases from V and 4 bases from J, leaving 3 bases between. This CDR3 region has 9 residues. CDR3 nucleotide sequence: TGTGCCAGCGGGTACGAGCAGTACGTC. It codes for CASGYEQYV.

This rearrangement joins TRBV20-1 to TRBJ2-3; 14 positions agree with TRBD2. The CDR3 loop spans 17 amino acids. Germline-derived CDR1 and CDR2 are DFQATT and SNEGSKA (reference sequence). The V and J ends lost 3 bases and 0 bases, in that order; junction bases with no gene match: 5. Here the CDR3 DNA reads TGCAGTGCTAGGACTAGCGGGAGGGTTTCTAGCACAGATACGCAGTATTTT. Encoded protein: CSARTSGRVSSTDTQYF.

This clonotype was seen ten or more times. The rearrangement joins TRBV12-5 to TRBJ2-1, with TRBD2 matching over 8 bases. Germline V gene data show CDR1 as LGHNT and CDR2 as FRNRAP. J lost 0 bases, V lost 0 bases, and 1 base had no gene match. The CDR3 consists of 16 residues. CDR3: CASGLVAGASYNEQFF. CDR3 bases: TGTGCTAGTGGTTTGGTAGCGGGGGCCTCCTACAATGAGCAGTTCTTC.

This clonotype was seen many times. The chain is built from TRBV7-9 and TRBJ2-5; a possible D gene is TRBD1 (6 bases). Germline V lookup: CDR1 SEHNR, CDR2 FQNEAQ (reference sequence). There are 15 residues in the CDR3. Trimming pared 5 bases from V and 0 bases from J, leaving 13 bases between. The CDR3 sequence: CASSLGTLYQETQYF. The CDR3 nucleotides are TGTGCCAGCAGCCTGGGGACATTGTACCAAGAGACCCAGTACTTC.

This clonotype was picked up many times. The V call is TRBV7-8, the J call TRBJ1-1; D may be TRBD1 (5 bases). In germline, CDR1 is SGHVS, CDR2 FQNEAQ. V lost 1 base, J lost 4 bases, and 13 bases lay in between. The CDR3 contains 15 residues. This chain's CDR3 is CASSLGRGPSTEAFF. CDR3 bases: TGTGCCAGCAGCTTAGGGCGGGGACCCAGCACTGAAGCTTTCTTT.

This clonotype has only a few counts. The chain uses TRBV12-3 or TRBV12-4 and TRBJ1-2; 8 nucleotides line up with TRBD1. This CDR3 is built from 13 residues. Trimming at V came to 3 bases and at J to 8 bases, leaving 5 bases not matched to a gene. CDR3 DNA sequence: TGTGCCAGCAGTTTGGACAGGGCGAGGGGCTACACCTTC. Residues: CASSLDRARGYTF.

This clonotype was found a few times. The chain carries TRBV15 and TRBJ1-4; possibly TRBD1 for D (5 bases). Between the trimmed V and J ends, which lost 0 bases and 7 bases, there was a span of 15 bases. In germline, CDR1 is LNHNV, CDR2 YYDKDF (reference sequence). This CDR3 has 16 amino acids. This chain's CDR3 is CATSRDRGGRGEKLFF. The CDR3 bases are TGTGCCACCAGCAGAGATCGAGGAGGGAGGGGTGAAAAACTGTTTTTT.

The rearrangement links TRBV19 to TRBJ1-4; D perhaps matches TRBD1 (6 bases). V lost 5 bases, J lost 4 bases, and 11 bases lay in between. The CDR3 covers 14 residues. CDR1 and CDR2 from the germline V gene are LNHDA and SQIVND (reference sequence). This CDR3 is CASSLRTVNEKLFF. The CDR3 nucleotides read TGTGCCAGTAGTCTCCGGACAGTTAATGAAAAACTGTTTTTT.

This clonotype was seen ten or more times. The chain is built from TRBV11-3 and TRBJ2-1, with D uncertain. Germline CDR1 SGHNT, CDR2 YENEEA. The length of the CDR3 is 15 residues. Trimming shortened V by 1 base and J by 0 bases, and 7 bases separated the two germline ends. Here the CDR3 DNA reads TGTGCCAGCAGCTTAGGAACGAACTCCTACAATGAGCAGTTCTTC. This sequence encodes CASSLGTNSYNEQFF. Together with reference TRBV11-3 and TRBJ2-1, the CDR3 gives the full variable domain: EAGVVQSPRYKIIEKKQPVAFWCNPISGHNTLYWYLQNLGQGPELLIRYENEEAVDDSQLPKDRFSAERLKGVDSTLKIQPAELGDSAVYLCASSLGTNSYNEQFFGPGTRLTVL.

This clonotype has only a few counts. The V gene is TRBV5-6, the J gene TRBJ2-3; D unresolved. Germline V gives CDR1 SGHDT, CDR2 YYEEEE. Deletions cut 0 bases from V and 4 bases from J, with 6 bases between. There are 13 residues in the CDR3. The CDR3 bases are TGTGCCAGCAGCTTGGAAGGTTCAGATACGCAGTATTTT. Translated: CASSLEGSDTQYF. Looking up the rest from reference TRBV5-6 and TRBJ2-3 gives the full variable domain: DAGVTQSPTHLIKTRGQQVTLRCSPKSGHDTVSWYQQALGQGPQFIFQYYEEEERQRGNFPDRFSGHQFPNYSSELNVNALLLGDSALYLCASSLEGSDTQYFGPGTRLTVL.

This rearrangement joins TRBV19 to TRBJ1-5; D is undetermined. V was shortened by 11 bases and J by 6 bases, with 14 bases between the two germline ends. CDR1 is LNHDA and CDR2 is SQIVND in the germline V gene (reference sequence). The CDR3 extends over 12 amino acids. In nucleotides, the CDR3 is TGTGCCGCCCGGCCCGGGTTTCAGCCCCAGCATTTT. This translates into CAARPGFQPQHF.

The CDR3 nucleotides read TGCGCCAGCAGTCAGCCGACAGGGGGGAACACTGAAGCTTTCTTT. Translation: CASSQPTGGNTEAFF. The chain carries TRBV4-1 and TRBJ1-1, with 9 bases lining up with TRBD1. CDR3 length: 15 residues. CDR1 and CDR2 from the germline V gene are MGHRA and YSYEKL. J was trimmed by 1 base and V by 6 bases; bases with no gene match: 6.

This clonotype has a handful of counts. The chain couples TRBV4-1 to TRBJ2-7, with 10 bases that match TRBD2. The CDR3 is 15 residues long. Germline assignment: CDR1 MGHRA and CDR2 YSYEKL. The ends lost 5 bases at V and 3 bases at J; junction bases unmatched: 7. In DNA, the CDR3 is TGCGCCAGCAGCTTCCGGACTAGCGGAGGCTACGAGCAGTACTTC. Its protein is CASSFRTSGGYEQYF.

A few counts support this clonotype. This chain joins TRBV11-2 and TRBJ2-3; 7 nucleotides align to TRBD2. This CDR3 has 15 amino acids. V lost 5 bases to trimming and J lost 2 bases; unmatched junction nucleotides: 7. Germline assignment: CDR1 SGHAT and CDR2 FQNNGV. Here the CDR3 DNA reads TGTGCCAGCAGCCCCACTCTAGCGGCCACAGATACGCAGTATTTT. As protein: CASSPTLAATDTQYF.